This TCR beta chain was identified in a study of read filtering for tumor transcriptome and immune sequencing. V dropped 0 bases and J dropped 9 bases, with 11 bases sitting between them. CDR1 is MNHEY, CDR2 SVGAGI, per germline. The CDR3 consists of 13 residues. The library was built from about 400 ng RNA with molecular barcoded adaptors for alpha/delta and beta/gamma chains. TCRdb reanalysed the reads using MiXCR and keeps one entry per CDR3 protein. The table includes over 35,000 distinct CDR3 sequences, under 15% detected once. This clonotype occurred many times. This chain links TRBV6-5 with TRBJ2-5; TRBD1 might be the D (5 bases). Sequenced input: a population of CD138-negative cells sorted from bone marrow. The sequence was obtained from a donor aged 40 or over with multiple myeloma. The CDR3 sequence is CASSYSGVYPQYF. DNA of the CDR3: TGTGCCAGCAGTTACTCAGGGGTGTACCCCCAGTACTTC.